The clone carrying this T cell receptor (beta chain) was found a few times. Per the germline V gene, CDR1 is LNHNV and CDR2 is YYDKDF (reference sequence). V was clipped by 0 bases and J by 2 bases, with 7 bases between them. The CDR3 is 14 amino acids. The PCR employed 60 Vbeta primers together with 13 Jbeta primers. Profiling relied on immunoSEQ multiplex PCR, and the TCRdb table lists in-frame clones only, not all of them. The sample shows about 190,000 clones, approximately 12% of them seen only once. This sample was taken from a study of cytomegalovirus exposure and HLA in healthy donors. Study overall: Early release data held tens of millions of unique TCRs from HLA-typed donors.

This receptor was taken from a man aged 50 or older in good health and CMV-seropositive. The chain joins TRBV15 to TRBJ1-1, with D perhaps TRBD1 (5 bases). What was sequenced was PBMCs. This chain's CDR3 is CATSRDRGNTEAFF. In DNA form, the CDR3 reads TGTGCCACCAGCAGAGATAGGGGTAACACTGAAGCTTTCTTT. Combining the CDR3 with reference TRBV15 and TRBJ1-1 gives the whole variable domain DAMVIQNPRYQVTQFGKPVTLSCSQTLNHNVMYWYQQKSSQAPKLLFHYYDKDFNNEADTPDNFQSRRPNTSFCFLDIRSPGLGDTAMYLCATSRDRGNTEAFFGQGTRLTVV.